The T cell receptor beta chain described here comes from a study of T cell responses to AZD1222 COVID-19 vaccine. This CDR3 comprises 13 residues. CDR1 is MNHNY, CDR2 SVGAGI, per germline (reference sequence). Unmatched junction bases numbered 4, after V lost 6 bases and J lost 5 bases. Assay: immunoSEQ multiplex PCR; the TCRdb copy retains only in-frame clones and omits some. The data contain 130,000 or so clones, more than 70% of them singletons. The input for sequencing was peripheral blood, taken on day 0 of AZD1222 vaccination. The rearrangement joins TRBV6-6 to TRBJ2-5, with 9 bases aligning to TRBD1. This sequence originates from an adult in good health. DNA of the CDR3: TGTGCCAGCAGCTACAGGGGGCACGAGACCCAGTACTTC. Translated, it gives CASSYRGHETQYF.